The clone carrying this T cell receptor beta chain was found once. The data originate from a study of control samples from healthy donors and cancer patients. CDR1 is SGHNT, CDR2 YYREEE, per germline (reference sequence). V lost 4 bases, J lost 5 bases, and 6 bases stayed unmatched. This CDR3 spans 15 amino acids. The method was immunoSEQ multiplex PCR; TCRdb's version includes in-frame clones alone and lacks a portion of them. The table shows 150,000 to 200,000 clones, with around 91% occurring only once. This TCR was recovered from a woman younger than 45 in good health. Sequences were obtained from blood. The rearrangement uses TRBV5-4 and TRBJ2-2, with 9 bases identical to TRBD1. The DNA for the CDR3 is TGTGCCAGCAGCGCCGACAGGGGGGGAACCGGGGAGCTGTTTTTT. Its protein product is CASSADRGGTGELFF.